The source of this TCR beta chain is a study of vaccination effects on CD4 cells after COVID-19. Sequencing followed a ViraFEST assay step that expanded antigen-specific CD4+ T cells with viral peptide pools. With 10 days of culture completed, CD4+ T cells were isolated. No vaccinee had earlier SARS-CoV-2 infection, and nucleocapsid antibodies were negative. Some 2 million PBMC were placed in each well, which was supplemented with 8.5 to 10 IU/ml IL-2 and 7.5 to 10 ug/ml peptides. This clone has only one observation. Its antigen is currently unknown. CDR1 GTSNPN and CDR2 SVGIG come from the germline V gene (reference sequence). Trimming pared 5 bases from V and 3 bases from J, leaving 18 bases between. This CDR3 is built from 15 residues. TCRdb's copy holds only in-frame clones and misses some; the assay was immunoSEQ multiplex PCR. The data show 35,000 to 50,000 clones, with 70% to 80% seen just once and approximately 11% held by the top ten.

The sequence derives from a human donor who received a COVID-19 vaccine. V gene TRBV30 combines with J gene TRBJ2-3; D possibly uses TRBD1 or TRBD2 (6 bases each). Sequencing used CD4+ T cells from PBMCs cultured with SARS-CoV-2 spike peptides, obtained before COVID-19 vaccination. CDR3 sequence: CAWSRGQGRTDTQYF. CDR3 DNA: TGTGCCTGGTCCCGAGGGCAGGGGAGGACAGATACGCAGTATTTT.